Presented here are 18 T cell receptor beta chains from one specimen sequenced in a study of T-cell reconstitution after alpha-beta-depleted transplantation in children. Preparation of the TCRbeta library was carried out with unique molecular identifiers. TCRdb redid the calling of the PCR reads with MiXCR, one entry per CDR3 protein. The sample lists tens of thousands of distinct CDR3 sequences; approximately 43% were seen once. The starting material was PBMCs, mostly from graft donor cells, obtained 360 days after TCRalphabeta/CD19-depleted stem cell transplant. These receptor sequences come from a male patient under 18 who had a stem cell transplant for acute lymphoblastic leukemia, so the T cells may come from the graft donor.

The sample holds a few counts of this clonotype. This chain uses TRBV5-6 with TRBJ2-7; TRBD2 might be the D (7 bases). Germline CDR1 is SGHDT and CDR2 is YYEEEE. The CDR3 has 14 residues. V was cut by 6 bases and J by 0 bases, with 13 bases left in between. CDR3 bases: TGTGCCAGCACCGATGGGGGGGCCTCCTACGAGCAGTACTTC. Its translation: CASTDGGASYEQYF.

This clonotype was seen ten or more times. The chain combines TRBV27 with TRBJ2-5; D call uncertain. Germline CDR1 is MNHEY and CDR2 is SMNVEV (reference sequence). V lost 2 bases to trimming and J lost 4 bases, with 2 bases between them. This CDR3 comprises 11 residues. The CDR3 loop is CASSLRETQYF. CDR3 sequence (DNA): TGTGCCAGCAGTTTACGAGAGACCCAGTACTTC.

Only a few counts were recorded for this clonotype. The genes are TRBV28 and TRBJ2-1; the D gene is possibly TRBD1 (6 bases). CDR3 size: 12 residues. Trimming stripped 6 bases from V and 7 bases from J, with 10 bases between. Per the germline V gene, CDR1 is MDHEN and CDR2 is SYDVKM. The CDR3 DNA reads TGTGCCAGCAGCTACAGGGTTAATGAGCAGTTCTTC. Translating gives CASSYRVNEQFF.

This chain links TRBV5-1 with TRBJ2-3; D not certain. Trimming took 2 bases from V and 0 from J, leaving 10 bases between them. Germline loops: CDR1 SGHRS, CDR2 YFSETQ. CDR3 size: 15 residues. CDR3 DNA: TGCGCCAGCAGCTTCCGGAGCTCTAGCACAGATACGCAGTATTTT. This gives the protein CASSFRSSSTDTQYF.

The CDR3 here is CASSGTVTGELFF. In DNA form, the CDR3 reads TGTGCCAGCAGCGGGACAGTCACCGGGGAGCTGTTTTTT. V usage is TRBV9 and J usage is TRBJ2-2; TRBD1 is a possible D gene (6 bases). This CDR3 contains 13 residues. Germline V lookup: CDR1 SGDLS, CDR2 YYNGEE. With 3 bases removed from V and 4 bases from J, the gap between germline ends came to 7 bases. Complete variable domain (other parts from reference TRBV9 and TRBJ2-2): DSGVTQTPKHLITATGQRVTLRCSPRSGDLSVYWYQQSLDQGLQFLIQYYNGEERAKGNILERFSAQQFPDLHSELNLSSLELGDSALYFCASSGTVTGELFFGEGSRLTVL.

The gene calls are TRBV5-1 and TRBJ2-7; 7 bases map to TRBD2. The CDR3 sequence is 17 residues long. Germline CDR1 SGHRS, CDR2 YFSETQ. V shed 0 bases and J 5 bases; nucleotides not matched to a gene: 14. The CDR3 reads CASSLELRAGGLHEQYF. Written as DNA, the CDR3 is TGCGCCAGCAGCTTGGAACTTCGGGCTGGGGGACTACACGAGCAGTACTTC.

The chain employs TRBV12-3 or TRBV12-4 and TRBJ2-1; no clear D. CDR3 length equals 15 residues. The V and J ends lost 5 bases and 11 bases respectively, with 22 bases between them. CDR3 sequence (DNA): TGTGCCAGCAGTGCAGGTAGCTGGGTAGTCCGGCAGCAGTTCTTC. Encoded protein: CASSAGSWVVRQQFF.

There are a few counts of this clonotype. The gene calls are TRBV5-1 and TRBJ2-1; 7 bases align to TRBD2. The CDR3 has 15 amino acids. CDR1 is SGHRS, CDR2 YFSETQ, per germline. Trimming cost V 0 bases and J 5 bases; bases outside gene matches: 5. Here the CDR3 DNA reads TGCGCCAGCAGCTTGGGGGCTAGCGGCAACAATGAGCAGTTCTTC. As protein: CASSLGASGNNEQFF.

V and J are TRBV20-1 and TRBJ2-6; D might be TRBD1 (6 bases). The ends were cut back, 6 bases at V and 0 bases at J, with 12 bases in the middle. This CDR3 contains 15 residues. Germline lookup yields CDR1 DFQATT and CDR2 SNEGSKA (reference sequence). CDR3 residues: CSAHQGSSGANVLTF. In nucleotides, the CDR3 is TGCAGTGCCCACCAGGGGTCCTCTGGGGCCAACGTCCTGACTTTC.

The sample holds a few counts of this clonotype. The chain recombines TRBV7-9 with TRBJ2-7; 7 bases agree with TRBD2. V lost 3 bases and J lost 0; bases outside the gene matches: 5. The CDR3 runs to 15 residues. The V gene's germline CDR1 is SEHNR and CDR2 FQNEAQ (reference sequence). The CDR3 DNA sequence: TGTGCCAGCAGCTTGCAGCGGGAATACTCCTACGAGCAGTACTTC. Its protein is CASSLQREYSYEQYF.

The chain links TRBV28 to TRBJ2-2; either TRBD1 or TRBD2 may supply D (6 bases each). The germline V gene has CDR1 MDHEN and CDR2 SYDVKM. V lost 9 bases and J lost 5, with 19 bases in between. The CDR3 is 15 amino acids. CDR3 region: CARTSYGGRTGELFF. The CDR3 DNA reads TGTGCCAGAACCTCTTATGGGGGGCGAACCGGGGAGCTGTTTTTT.

This sequence joins TRBV29-1 and TRBJ2-1; 7 positions agree with TRBD2. CDR3 length equals 13 residues. CDR1 and CDR2 (germline): SQVTM, ANQGSEA. Germline trimming cut 4 bases from V and 8 bases from J; bases unmatched to any gene: 8. The CDR3 is CSVVLLAADEQFF. CDR3 coding DNA: TGCAGCGTTGTTCTTCTAGCGGCGGATGAGCAGTTCTTC.

V is TRBV18 and J is TRBJ2-1; 9 bases fit TRBD1. Germline CDR1 KGHSH, CDR2 LQKENI. The length of the CDR3 is 16 residues. With V trimmed by 2 bases and J by 2 bases, 4 bases remained unmatched. The CDR3 here is CASSPIDRGAYNEQFF. Here the CDR3 DNA reads TGTGCCAGCTCACCAATCGACAGGGGGGCCTACAATGAGCAGTTCTTC.

This clonotype was detected only a few times. The chain links TRBV9 to TRBJ2-7; D is possibly TRBD1 (6 bases). The V end lost 3 bases, the J end lost 2 bases, and 9 bases lay between the germline ends. The CDR3 covers 13 residues. Per germline, CDR1 SGDLS and CDR2 YYNGEE. The CDR3 nucleotides read TGTGCCAGCAGCGCGGACAGTCCCTACGAGCAGTACTTC. Protein sequence: CASSADSPYEQYF.

This chain uses TRBV7-9 with TRBJ2-7; 8 bases match TRBD1. Trimming at V came to 4 bases and at J to 5 bases, leaving 10 bases not matched to a gene. Germline CDR1 is SEHNR and CDR2 is FQNEAQ (reference sequence). This CDR3 contains 15 residues. The CDR3 reads CASSSTHRGEDEQYF. CDR3 nucleotide sequence: TGTGCCAGCAGCTCGACCCACAGGGGGGAGGACGAGCAGTACTTC.

The chain links TRBV20-1 to TRBJ2-7; TRBD2 aligns across 9 bases. The germline gives CDR1 DFQATT, CDR2 SNEGSKA (reference sequence). V shed 3 bases, J shed 1 base, and the junction held 4 bases outside the gene matches. This CDR3 comprises 14 residues. CDR3: CSASEREESYEQYF. CDR3 DNA: TGCAGTGCTAGTGAGCGGGAGGAATCCTACGAGCAGTACTTC.

This chain links TRBV13 with TRBJ2-1; TRBD2 matches 12 bases. Per the germline V gene, CDR1 is PRHDT and CDR2 is FYEKMQ (reference sequence). Trimming removed 6 bases from V and 0 bases from J; junction bases left unmatched: 12. There are 19 residues in the CDR3. CDR3 sequence reads: CASSFRTSGVPSSYNEQFF. CDR3 nucleotides: TGTGCCAGCAGTTTTCGGACTAGCGGGGTCCCTAGCTCCTACAATGAGCAGTTCTTC.

This clonotype was counted once. The chain employs TRBV12-3 or TRBV12-4 and TRBJ2-2; no clear D gene. The CDR3 contains 13 residues. Trimming stripped 5 bases from V and 2 bases from J, with 6 bases between. The CDR3 DNA follows: TGTGCCAGCAGTAGCCTCAACACCGGGGAGCTGTTTTTT. It is translated as CASSSLNTGELFF.